The clone carrying this T cell receptor beta chain turned up a few times. Its target is unknown. Germline lookup yields CDR1 SGHDT and CDR2 YYEEEE. With V trimmed by 3 bases and J by 0 bases, 9 bases remained unmatched. CDR3 size: 17 residues. The data originate from a study of cytomegalovirus exposure and HLA in healthy donors. Overall study results and limits: In vitro, a few CMV-associated chains proved specific for CMV antigens.

Use of 60 Vbeta and 13 Jbeta primers characterized the PCR. TCRdb's table, derived via immunoSEQ multiplex PCR, lists solely in-frame clones and lacks some. The sample carries some 150,000 clones, 72% recorded once. This clonotype was obtained from a man aged 45-65 years in good health and CMV-seropositive. The genes are TRBV5-6 and TRBJ2-7; 10 nucleotides match TRBD2. The sample taken for sequencing was PBMCs. CDR3: CASSYFGLAESSYEQYF. Written as DNA, the CDR3 is TGTGCCAGCAGCTACTTCGGACTAGCGGAGAGCTCCTACGAGCAGTACTTC.